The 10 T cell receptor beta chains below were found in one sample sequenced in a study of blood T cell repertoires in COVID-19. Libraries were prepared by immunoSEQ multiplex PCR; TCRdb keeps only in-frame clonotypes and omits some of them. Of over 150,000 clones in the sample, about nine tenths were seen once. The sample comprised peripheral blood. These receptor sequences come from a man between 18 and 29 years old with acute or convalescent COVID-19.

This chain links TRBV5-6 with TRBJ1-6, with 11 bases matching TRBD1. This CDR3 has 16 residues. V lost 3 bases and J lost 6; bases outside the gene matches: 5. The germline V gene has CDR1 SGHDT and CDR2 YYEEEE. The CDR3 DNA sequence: TGTGCCAGCAGCTACGGACAGGGGGCTTCTAATTCACCCCTCCACTTT. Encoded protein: CASSYGQGASNSPLHF.

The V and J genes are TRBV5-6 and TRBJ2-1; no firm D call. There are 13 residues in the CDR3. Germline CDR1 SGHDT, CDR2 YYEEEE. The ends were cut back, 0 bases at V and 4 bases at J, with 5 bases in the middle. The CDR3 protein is CASSLDEYNEQFF. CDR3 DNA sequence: TGTGCCAGCAGCTTGGACGAGTACAATGAGCAGTTCTTC.

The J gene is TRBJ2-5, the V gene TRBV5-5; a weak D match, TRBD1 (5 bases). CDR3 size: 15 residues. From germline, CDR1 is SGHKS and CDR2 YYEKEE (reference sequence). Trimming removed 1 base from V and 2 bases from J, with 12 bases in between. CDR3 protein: CASSLSGFTQETQYF. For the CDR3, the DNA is TGTGCCAGCAGCTTGTCAGGGTTTACACAAGAGACCCAGTACTTC.

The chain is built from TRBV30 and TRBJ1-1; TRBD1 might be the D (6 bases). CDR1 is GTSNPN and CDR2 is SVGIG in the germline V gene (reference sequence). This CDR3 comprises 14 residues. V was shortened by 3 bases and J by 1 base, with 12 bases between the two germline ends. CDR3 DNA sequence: TGTGCCTGGAGCCTGGGACATCCGAACACTGAAGCTTTCTTT. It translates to CAWSLGHPNTEAFF.

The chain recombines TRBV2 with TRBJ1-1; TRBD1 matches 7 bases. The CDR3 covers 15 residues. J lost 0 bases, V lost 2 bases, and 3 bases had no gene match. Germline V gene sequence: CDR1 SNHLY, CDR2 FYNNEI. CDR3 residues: CASSEIGTVNTEAFF. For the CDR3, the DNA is TGTGCCAGCAGTGAAATCGGGACAGTGAACACTGAAGCTTTCTTT.

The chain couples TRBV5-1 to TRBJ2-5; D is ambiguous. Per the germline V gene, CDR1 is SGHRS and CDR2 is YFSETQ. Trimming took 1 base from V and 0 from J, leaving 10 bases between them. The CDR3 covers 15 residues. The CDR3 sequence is CASSLWAGHQETQYF. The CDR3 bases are TGCGCCAGCAGCTTGTGGGCAGGCCACCAAGAGACCCAGTACTTC.

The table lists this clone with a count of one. The CDR3 nucleotides read TGTGCCAGTAGTATCATGGCGGCTAGCGGGGGCCCTAGCACAGATACGCAGTATTTT. Translated, it gives CASSIMAASGGPSTDTQYF. V gene TRBV19 combines with J gene TRBJ2-3; 10 bases line up with TRBD2. From germline, CDR1 is LNHDA and CDR2 SQIVND (reference sequence). Germline trimming cut 3 bases from V and 0 bases from J; bases unmatched to any gene: 12. There are 19 residues in the CDR3.

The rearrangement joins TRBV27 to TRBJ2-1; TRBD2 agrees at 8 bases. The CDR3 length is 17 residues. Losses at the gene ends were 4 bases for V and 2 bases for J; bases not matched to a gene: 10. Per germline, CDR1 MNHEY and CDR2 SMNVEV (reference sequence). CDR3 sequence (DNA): TGTGCCAGCAGTTCCCAACTGAGCGGGGGAACCTACAATGAGCAGTTCTTC. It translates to CASSSQLSGGTYNEQFF.

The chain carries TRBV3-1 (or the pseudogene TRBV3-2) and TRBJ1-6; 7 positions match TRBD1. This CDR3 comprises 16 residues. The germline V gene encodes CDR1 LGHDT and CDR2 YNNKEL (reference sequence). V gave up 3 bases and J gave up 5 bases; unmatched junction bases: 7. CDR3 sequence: CASSQRQGSHNSPLHF. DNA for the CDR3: TGTGCCAGCAGCCAGCGACAGGGCTCACATAATTCACCCCTCCACTTT.

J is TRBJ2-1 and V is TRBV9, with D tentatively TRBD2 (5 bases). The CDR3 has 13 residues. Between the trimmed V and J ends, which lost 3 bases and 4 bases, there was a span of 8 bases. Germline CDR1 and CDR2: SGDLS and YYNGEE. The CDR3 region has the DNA TGTGCCAGCAGCGCGGACTCGTACAATGAGCAGTTCTTC. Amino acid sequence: CASSADSYNEQFF.